This TCR beta chain was documented in a study of blood T cell repertoires in COVID-19. About the research overall: Samples taken during acute and convalescent COVID-19 were collected in the United States, Italy and Spain. PBMCs, B-cell-depleted T cells, or T cells were the source of the cDNA or gDNA that made up the material.

Germline loops: CDR1 LGHDT, CDR2 YNNKEL (reference sequence). J was trimmed by 3 bases and V by 3 bases; bases with no gene match: 7. This CDR3 region has 16 residues. Original handling: Quantification of nucleated cells was approximated via reference gene primer amplification. Profiling relied on immunoSEQ multiplex PCR, and the TCRdb table lists in-frame clones only, not all of them. V and J calls and clone size are copied from that table; D and trimming were computed from the DNA. The top ten hold around 6.5% of the sample, which has roughly 190,000 clones, approximately 90% seen once. This sequence originates from a woman of 80 years or more in a cohort sampled during active or convalescent COVID-19. The rearrangement joins TRBV3-1 (or the pseudogene TRBV3-2) to TRBJ1-2; 10 positions match TRBD1. The sample was peripheral blood. In DNA, the CDR3 is TGTGCCAGCAGCCAGGGGACAGGGGCGCAGGACTATGGCTACACCTTC. Translation: CASSQGTGAQDYGYTF.